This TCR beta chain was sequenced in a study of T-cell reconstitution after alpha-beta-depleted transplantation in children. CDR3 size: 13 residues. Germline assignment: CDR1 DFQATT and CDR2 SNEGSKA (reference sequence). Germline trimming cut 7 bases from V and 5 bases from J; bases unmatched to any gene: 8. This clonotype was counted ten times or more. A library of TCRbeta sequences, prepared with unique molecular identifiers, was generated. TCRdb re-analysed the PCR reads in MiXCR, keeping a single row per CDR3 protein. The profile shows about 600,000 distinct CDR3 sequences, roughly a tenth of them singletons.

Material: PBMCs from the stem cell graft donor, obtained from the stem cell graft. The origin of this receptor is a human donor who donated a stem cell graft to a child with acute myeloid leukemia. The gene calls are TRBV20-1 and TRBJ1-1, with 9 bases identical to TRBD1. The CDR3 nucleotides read TGCAGTGTAACACAGGGGGCGCGGACTGAAGCTTTCTTT. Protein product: CSVTQGARTEAFF.